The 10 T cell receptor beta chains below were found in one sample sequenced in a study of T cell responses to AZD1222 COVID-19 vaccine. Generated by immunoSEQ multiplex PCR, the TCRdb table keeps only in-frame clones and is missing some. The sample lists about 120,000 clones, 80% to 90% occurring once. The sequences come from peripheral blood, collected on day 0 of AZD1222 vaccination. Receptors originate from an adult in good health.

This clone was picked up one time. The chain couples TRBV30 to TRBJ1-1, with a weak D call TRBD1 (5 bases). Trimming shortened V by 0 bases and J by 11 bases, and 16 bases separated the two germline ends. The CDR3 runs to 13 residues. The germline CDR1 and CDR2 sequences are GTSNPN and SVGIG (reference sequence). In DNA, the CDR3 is TGTGCCTGGAGTGTAATCGGCCAGGGAGCGGCTTTCTTT. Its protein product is CAWSVIGQGAAFF.

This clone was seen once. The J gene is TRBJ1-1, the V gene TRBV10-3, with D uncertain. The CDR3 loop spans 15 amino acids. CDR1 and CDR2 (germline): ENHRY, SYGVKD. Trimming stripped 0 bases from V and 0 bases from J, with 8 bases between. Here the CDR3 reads CAISESRIMNTEAFF. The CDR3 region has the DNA TGTGCCATCAGTGAGTCGCGTATCATGAACACTGAAGCTTTCTTT.

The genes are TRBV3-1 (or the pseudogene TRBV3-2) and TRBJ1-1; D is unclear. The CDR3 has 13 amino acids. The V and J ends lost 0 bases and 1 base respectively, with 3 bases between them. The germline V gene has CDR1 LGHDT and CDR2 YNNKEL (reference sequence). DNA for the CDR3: TGTGCCAGCAGCCAAGATGCGAACACTGAAGCTTTCTTT. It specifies CASSQDANTEAFF.

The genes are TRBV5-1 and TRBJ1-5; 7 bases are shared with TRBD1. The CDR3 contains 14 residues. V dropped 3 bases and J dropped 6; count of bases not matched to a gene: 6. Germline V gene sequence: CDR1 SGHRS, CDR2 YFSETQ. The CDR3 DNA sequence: TGCGCCAGCAGCTCCGGGACAGAAGGTCAGCCCCAGCATTTT. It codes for CASSSGTEGQPQHF.

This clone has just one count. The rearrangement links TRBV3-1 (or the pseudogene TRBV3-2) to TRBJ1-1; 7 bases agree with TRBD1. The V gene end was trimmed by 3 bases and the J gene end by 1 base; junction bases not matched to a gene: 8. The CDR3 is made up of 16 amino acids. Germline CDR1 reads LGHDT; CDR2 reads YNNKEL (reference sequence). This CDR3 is CASSQDPWTGNTEAFF. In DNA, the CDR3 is TGTGCCAGCAGCCAGGATCCATGGACAGGGAACACTGAAGCTTTCTTT.

This CDR3 reads CASSPGQNTGELFF. CDR3 DNA sequence: TGTGCCAGCAGCCCGGGACAGAACACCGGGGAGCTGTTTTTT. The chain links TRBV6-5 to TRBJ2-2; possible D gene TRBD1, 6 bases. V lost 6 bases to trimming and J lost 1 base, with 9 bases between them. The CDR3 has 14 amino acids. Per germline, CDR1 MNHEY and CDR2 SVGAGI.

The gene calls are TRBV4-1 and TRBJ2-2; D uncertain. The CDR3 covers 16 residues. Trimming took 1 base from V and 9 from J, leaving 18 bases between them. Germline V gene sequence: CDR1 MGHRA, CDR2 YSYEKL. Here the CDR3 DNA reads TGCGCCAGCAGCCAAGCAGCAAGTTCCTTAGACCGGGAGCTGTTTTTT. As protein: CASSQAASSLDRELFF.

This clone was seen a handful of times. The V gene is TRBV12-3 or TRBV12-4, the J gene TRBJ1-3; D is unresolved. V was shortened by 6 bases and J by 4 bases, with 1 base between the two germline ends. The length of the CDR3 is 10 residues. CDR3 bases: TGTGCCAGCAGAGGAAACACCATATATTTT. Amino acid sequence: CASRGNTIYF.

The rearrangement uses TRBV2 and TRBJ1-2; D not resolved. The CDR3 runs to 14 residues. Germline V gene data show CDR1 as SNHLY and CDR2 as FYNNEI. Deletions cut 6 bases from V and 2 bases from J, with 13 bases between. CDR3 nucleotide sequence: TGTGCCAGCAGCCTACGAGGCATAAACTATGGCTACACCTTC. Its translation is CASSLRGINYGYTF. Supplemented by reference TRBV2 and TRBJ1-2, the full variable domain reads EPEVTQTPSHQVTQMGQEVILRCVPISNHLYFYWYRQILGQKVEFLVSFYNNEISEKSEIFDDQFSVERPDGSNFTLKIRSTKLEDSAMYFCASSLRGINYGYTFGSGTRLTVV.

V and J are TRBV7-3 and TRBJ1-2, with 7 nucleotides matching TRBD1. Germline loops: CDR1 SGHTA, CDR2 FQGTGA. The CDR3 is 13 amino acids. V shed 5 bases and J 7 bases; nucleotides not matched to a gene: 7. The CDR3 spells CASSPGQEAGYTF. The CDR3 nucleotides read TGTGCCAGCAGCCCTGGACAGGAGGCTGGCTACACCTTC. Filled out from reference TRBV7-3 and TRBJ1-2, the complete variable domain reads GAGVSQTPSNKVTEKGKYVELRCDPISGHTALYWYRQSLGQGPEFLIYFQGTGAADDSGLPNDRFFAVRPEGSVSTLKIQRTERGDSAVYLCASSPGQEAGYTFGSGTRLTVV.